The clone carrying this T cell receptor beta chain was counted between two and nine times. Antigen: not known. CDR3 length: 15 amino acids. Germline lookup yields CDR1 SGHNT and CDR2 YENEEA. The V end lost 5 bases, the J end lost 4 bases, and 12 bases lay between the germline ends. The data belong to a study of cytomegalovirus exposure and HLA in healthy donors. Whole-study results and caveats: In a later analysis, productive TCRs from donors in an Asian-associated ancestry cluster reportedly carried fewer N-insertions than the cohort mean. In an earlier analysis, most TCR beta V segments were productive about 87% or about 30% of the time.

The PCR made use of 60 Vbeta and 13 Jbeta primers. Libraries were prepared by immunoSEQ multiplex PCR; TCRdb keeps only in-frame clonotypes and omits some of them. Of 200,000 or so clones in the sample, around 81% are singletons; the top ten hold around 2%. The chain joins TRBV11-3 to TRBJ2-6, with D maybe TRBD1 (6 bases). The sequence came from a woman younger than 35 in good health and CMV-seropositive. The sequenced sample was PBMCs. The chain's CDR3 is CASSVQGLGANVLTF. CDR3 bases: TGTGCCAGCAGCGTACAGGGTCTCGGGGCCAACGTCCTGACTTTC. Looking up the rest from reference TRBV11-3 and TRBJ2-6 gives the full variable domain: EAGVVQSPRYKIIEKKQPVAFWCNPISGHNTLYWYLQNLGQGPELLIRYENEEAVDDSQLPKDRFSAERLKGVDSTLKIQPAELGDSAVYLCASSVQGLGANVLTFGAGSRLTVL.